This TCR beta chain was captured by sequencing in a study of cytomegalovirus exposure and HLA in healthy donors. As for the study in general: One earlier analysis, a look at 150 million to 200 million T cells, found fewer than 140 million unique TCR beta sequences.

A multiplex PCR was run with 60 Vbeta primers and 13 Jbeta primers. Only in-frame clones appear in the TCRdb table, and some are missing; sequencing was by immunoSEQ multiplex PCR. The table includes under 200,000 clones, over 70% detected once. Germline CDR1 reads SGHRS; CDR2 reads YFSETQ. V lost 0 bases and J lost 8, with 11 bases in between. This CDR3 comprises 13 residues. As regards this clone: Its antigen is still unknown.

Study-wide points: Productive status was seen about 87% or about 30% of the time for most TCR beta V segments in an earlier analysis.

Sequencing used PBMCs. The sequence came from a male donor in good health and CMV-seropositive. The chain is built from TRBV5-1 and TRBJ1-2, with D uncertain. The CDR3 here is CASSLADLEGYTF. CDR3 DNA sequence: TGCGCCAGCAGCTTGGCCGACTTGGAAGGCTACACCTTC.